One sample yielded the 22 T cell receptor beta chains listed below, sequenced in a study of regulatory T cells in long-lasting Graves disease. Through Arm-PCR of CDR3 regions and iRepertoire HTBI primers, TCR beta libraries were built. TCRdb itself ran the multiplex PCR reads through MiXCR, one entry per CDR3 protein. Here the sample spans fewer than 450,000 distinct CDR3 sequences, less than 25% being singletons. Time point specified: persistent/refractory GD, antithyroid drugs over 5 years with positive TRAb. TCR sequences were obtained from RNA taken from PBMCs. The sequenced sample was peripheral blood mononuclear cells (PBMCs), obtained when the disease was refractory, from a patient treated with antithyroid drugs. Receptors originate from a female donor with Graves disease.

This clonotype was detected only once. This chain links TRBV20-1 with TRBJ2-7; D is unresolved. The CDR3 has 14 amino acids. CDR1 is DFQATT and CDR2 is SNEGSKA in the germline V gene (reference sequence). Trimming left V 2 bases short and J 1 base short, with 12 bases between. CDR3 DNA sequence: TGCAGTGCTAGACCTTACTTCGCGTCCTACGAGCAGTACTTC. It codes for CSARPYFASYEQYF.

The V and J genes are TRBV7-2 and TRBJ2-5; TRBD1 is a possible D gene (5 bases). Trimming took off 4 bases at V and 2 bases at J, with 14 bases between the two ends. The CDR3 has 15 residues. Germline values: CDR1 SGHTA, CDR2 FQGNSA. The CDR3 DNA is TGTGCCAGCAGCTCCCCAGGGCGCCCACAAGAGACCCAGTACTTC. This gives the protein CASSSPGRPQETQYF.

V usage is TRBV2 and J usage is TRBJ2-1, with 9 bases that match TRBD2. The length of the CDR3 is 14 residues. In germline, CDR1 is SNHLY, CDR2 FYNNEI. The junction had 10 bases not matched to a gene; V was cut back by 7 bases and J by 9 bases. The CDR3 coding sequence is TGTGCCAGCAACCGGGCTAGCGGGATGGGTGAGCAGTTCTTC. This encodes CASNRASGMGEQFF.

The CDR3 protein is CAISRDGLTGELFF. CDR3 coding DNA: TGTGCCATCAGTCGGGACGGACTCACCGGGGAGCTGTTTTTT. The chain is built from TRBV10-3 and TRBJ2-2, with D possibly called TRBD1 or TRBD2 (5 bases each). The CDR3 spans 14 residues. In germline, CDR1 is ENHRY, CDR2 SYGVKD. V was cut by 5 bases and J by 4 bases, with 11 bases left in between.

V and J are TRBV9 and TRBJ1-4; maybe TRBD1 (5 bases). Germline V gene lookup returns CDR1 SGDLS and CDR2 YYNGEE. Trimming took off 4 bases at V and 5 bases at J, with 15 bases between the two ends. The CDR3 sequence is 15 residues long. The CDR3 spells CASSRWLGENEKLFF. As DNA, the CDR3 is TGTGCCAGCAGCCGATGGTTAGGGGAAAATGAAAAACTGTTTTTT.

This chain connects TRBV10-3 to TRBJ1-1; possibly TRBD1 for D (5 bases). Germline CDR1 is ENHRY and CDR2 is SYGVKD. The CDR3 has 13 residues. V lost 6 bases, J lost 8 bases, and 16 bases lay in between. CDR3 sequence: CAISGGAFAEAFF. CDR3 sequence (DNA): TGTGCCATCAGCGGCGGGGCTTTTGCGGAAGCTTTCTTT.

At least ten counts were recorded for this clonotype. The chain recombines TRBV28 with TRBJ1-4; the match to TRBD1 covers 7 bases. The CDR3 spans 14 residues. Germline values: CDR1 MDHEN, CDR2 SYDVKM. Trimming cost V 5 bases and J 10 bases; bases outside gene matches: 10. This chain's CDR3 is CASSLTGVGRKLFF. CDR3 nucleotides: TGTGCCAGCAGTCTCACAGGGGTTGGGAGAAAACTGTTTTTT.

About this clonotype: This may come from a read error, since a much larger clone is one base off. The genes are TRBV29-1 and TRBJ2-7; 12 nucleotides agree with TRBD2. The V gene end was trimmed by 4 bases and the J gene end by 2 bases; junction bases not matched to a gene: 6. This CDR3 is 15 amino acids long. CDR1 and CDR2 (germline): SQVTM, ANQGSEA. The CDR3 loop reads CSVVLAGGDPYEQYF. In nucleotides, the CDR3 is TGCAGCGTTGTTCTAGCGGGAGGGGACCCCTACGAGCAGTACTTC.

There are a few counts of this clonotype. The chain is built from TRBV7-9 and TRBJ2-7, with D possibly TRBD2 on 6 matching bases. V was clipped by 7 bases and J by 3 bases, with 13 bases between them. Germline values: CDR1 SEHNR, CDR2 FQNEAQ (reference sequence). The CDR3 is made up of 13 amino acids. The CDR3 loop is CASNSGEDYEQYF. CDR3 DNA: TGTGCCAGCAACTCCGGGGAGGACTACGAGCAGTACTTC. Drawing the rest from reference TRBV7-9 and TRBJ2-7, the complete variable domain is DTGVSQNPRHKITKRGQNVTFRCDPISEHNRLYWYRQTLGQGPEFLTYFQNEAQLEKSRLLSDRFSAERPKGSFSTLEIQRTEQGDSAMYLCASNSGEDYEQYFGPGTRLTVT.

There are many counts of this clonotype. The V gene is TRBV2, the J gene TRBJ2-4, with D perhaps assigned TRBD1 or TRBD2 (5 bases each). V was trimmed by 10 bases and J by 5 bases, leaving 18 bases between them. Germline values: CDR1 SNHLY, CDR2 FYNNEI. The CDR3 covers 14 residues. CDR3 nucleotides: TGTGCCACCCAGGGTGGGACCTACGAAAACATTCAGTACTTC. It is translated as CATQGGTYENIQYF.

The chain couples TRBV12-3 or TRBV12-4 to TRBJ2-2; 11 bases are a match to TRBD2. This CDR3 region has 14 residues. J was trimmed by 11 bases and V by 6 bases; bases with no gene match: 8. The CDR3 DNA is TGTGCCAGCAGACCCGGGACTAGCGGTGTAGAGCTGTTTTTT. Its translation is CASRPGTSGVELFF.

This clonotype turned up a few times. V usage is TRBV6-1 and J usage is TRBJ1-5; no reliable D call. V shed 7 bases and J shed 4 bases, with 14 bases lying between them. This CDR3 spans 14 amino acids. In germline, CDR1 is MNHNS, CDR2 SASEGT. CDR3 region: CASTPGSKNQPQHF. The CDR3, as DNA: TGTGCCAGCACCCCCGGGTCGAAGAATCAGCCCCAGCATTTT.

A remark on this clonotype: Since a much larger clone is just one base distant, this may be a read error. The chain combines TRBV30 with TRBJ2-5, with unresolved D. The CDR3 runs to 12 residues. Germline CDR1 is GTSNPN and CDR2 is SVGIG (reference sequence). The CDR3 here is CVWSAPKETQYF. The DNA of the CDR3 is TGTGTCTGGAGTGCACCGAAAGAGACCCAGTACTTC.

The chain is built from TRBV5-5 and TRBJ2-5, with a tentative D call TRBD1 (5 bases). The CDR3 loop spans 14 amino acids. V gave up 0 bases and J gave up 4 bases, with 10 bases separating them. CDR1 is SGHKS and CDR2 is YYEKEE in the germline V gene (reference sequence). This CDR3 reads CASSLVGRAETQYF. The CDR3 nucleotides are TGTGCCAGCAGCTTGGTGGGGCGCGCAGAGACCCAGTACTTC.

This clonotype was seen only a few times. The rearrangement joins TRBV12-3 or TRBV12-4 to TRBJ2-7; D unresolved. With 3 bases removed from V and 0 bases from J, the gap between germline ends came to 6 bases. The CDR3 is 13 residues long. The DNA for the CDR3 is TGTGCCAGCAGTTTCGGCTACTCCTACGAGCAGTACTTC. This sequence encodes CASSFGYSYEQYF.

J is TRBJ1-1 and V is TRBV6-2 or TRBV6-3, with TRBD1 matching 7 bases. Germline loops: CDR1 MNHEY, CDR2 SVGEGT. This CDR3 contains 14 residues. Trimming at V came to 6 bases and at J to 5 bases, leaving 9 bases not matched to a gene. The CDR3 protein is CASRTGGRGTEAFF. In nucleotides, the CDR3 is TGTGCCAGCAGGACGGGGGGCAGGGGGACTGAAGCTTTCTTT.

This clonotype was recorded at least ten times. This chain uses TRBV12-3 or TRBV12-4 with TRBJ1-5; 8 bases match TRBD1. The CDR3 is made up of 15 amino acids. With V trimmed by 6 bases and J by 0 bases, 4 bases remained unmatched. CDR3 DNA: TGTGCCAGCAGGGAGACAGGGGATAGCAATCAGCCCCAGCATTTT. Encoded protein: CASRETGDSNQPQHF.

This clonotype was observed a handful of times. V gene TRBV7-2 combines with J gene TRBJ1-2; TRBD1 aligns across 7 bases. Germline CDR1 reads SGHTA; CDR2 reads FQGNSA. V lost 4 bases and J lost 5; bases outside the gene matches: 13. This CDR3 spans 16 amino acids. DNA of the CDR3: TGTGCCAGCAGCTCCTTCCTGCAGGGGGGGCGTTATGGCTACACCTTC. The encoded protein is CASSSFLQGGRYGYTF.

On this clonotype itself: With a far larger clone one base away, a read error is the likely cause. The chain uses TRBV4-3 and TRBJ1-5; D is possibly TRBD1 (6 bases). The germline CDR1 and CDR2 sequences are LGHNA and YSLEER. V dropped 8 bases and J dropped 1 base, with 12 bases sitting between them. There are 14 residues in the CDR3. CDR3 DNA: TGCGCCAGCGAGACAGGAGGGAGCAATCAGCCCCAGCATTTT. It translates to CASETGGSNQPQHF.

In its sample, this clonotype was seen many times. The V gene is TRBV20-1, the J gene TRBJ2-5; 8 bases are shared with TRBD1. Germline V CDR1 and CDR2: DFQATT, SNEGSKA (reference sequence). The CDR3 runs to 14 residues. V lost 4 bases and J lost 3; bases outside the gene matches: 7. The CDR3 reads CSATRTGWEETQYF. The CDR3 DNA sequence: TGCAGTGCTACGAGGACAGGGTGGGAAGAGACCCAGTACTTC.

The sample holds many counts of this clonotype. This rearrangement joins TRBV7-2 to TRBJ2-7; TRBD2 matches at 11 bases. The CDR3 is 17 amino acids. Looked up from germline, CDR1 is SGHTA and CDR2 is FQGNSA. After removal of 0 bases from V and 4 bases from J, the junction contained 8 bases not matched to a gene. The CDR3 protein is CASSLASGRASGYEQYF. The DNA for the CDR3 is TGTGCCAGCAGCTTAGCTAGCGGGAGGGCCTCAGGGTACGAGCAGTACTTC.

This clonotype was seen at least ten times. CDR3: CAWSYTEAFF. CDR3 coding DNA: TGTGCCTGGAGTTACACTGAAGCTTTCTTT. The chain couples TRBV30 to TRBJ1-1; D gene unclear. CDR3 length: 10 residues. Germline V CDR1 and CDR2: GTSNPN, SVGIG (reference sequence). V lost 2 bases and J lost 3, with 1 base in between.